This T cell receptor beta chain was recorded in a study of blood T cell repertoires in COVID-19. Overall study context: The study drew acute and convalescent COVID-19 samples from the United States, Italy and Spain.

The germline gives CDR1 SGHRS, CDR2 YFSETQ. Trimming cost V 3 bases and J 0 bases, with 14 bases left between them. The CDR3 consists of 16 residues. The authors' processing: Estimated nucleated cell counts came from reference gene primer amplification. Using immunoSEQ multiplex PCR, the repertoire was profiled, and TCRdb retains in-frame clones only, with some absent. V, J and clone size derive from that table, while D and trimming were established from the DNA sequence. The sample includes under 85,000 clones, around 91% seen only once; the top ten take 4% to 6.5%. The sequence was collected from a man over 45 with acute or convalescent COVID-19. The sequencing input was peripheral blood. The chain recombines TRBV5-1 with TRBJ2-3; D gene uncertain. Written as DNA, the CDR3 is TGCGCCAGCAGCTACCCCGTCGAGGCTAGCACAGATACGCAGTATTTT. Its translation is CASSYPVEASTDTQYF.